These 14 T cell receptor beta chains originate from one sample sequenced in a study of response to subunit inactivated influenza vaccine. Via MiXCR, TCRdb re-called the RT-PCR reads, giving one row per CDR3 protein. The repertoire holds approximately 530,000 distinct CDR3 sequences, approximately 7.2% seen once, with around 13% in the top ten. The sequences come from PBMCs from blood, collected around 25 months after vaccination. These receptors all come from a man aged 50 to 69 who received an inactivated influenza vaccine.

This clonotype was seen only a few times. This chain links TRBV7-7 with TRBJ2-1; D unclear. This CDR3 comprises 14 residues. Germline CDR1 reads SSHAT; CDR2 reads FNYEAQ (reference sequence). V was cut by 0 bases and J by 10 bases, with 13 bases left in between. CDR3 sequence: CASSLASFGGEQFF. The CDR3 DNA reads TGTGCCAGCAGCTTAGCGTCGTTTGGTGGCGAGCAGTTCTTC.

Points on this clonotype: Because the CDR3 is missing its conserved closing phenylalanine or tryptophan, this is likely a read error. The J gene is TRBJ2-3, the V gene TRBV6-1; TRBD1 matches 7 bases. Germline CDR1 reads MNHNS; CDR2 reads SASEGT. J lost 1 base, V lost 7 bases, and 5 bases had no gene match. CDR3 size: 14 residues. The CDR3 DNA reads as TGTGCCAGCACAGGGGGTCTTCGCACAGATACGCAGTATTCT. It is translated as CASTGGLRTDTQYS.

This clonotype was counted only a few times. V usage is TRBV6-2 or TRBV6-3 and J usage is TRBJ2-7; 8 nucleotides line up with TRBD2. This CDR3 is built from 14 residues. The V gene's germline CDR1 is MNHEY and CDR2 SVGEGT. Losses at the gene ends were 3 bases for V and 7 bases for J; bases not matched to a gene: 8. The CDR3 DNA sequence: TGTGCCAGCAGTTATACGGGAGGGCCCGGAGAGCAGTACTTC. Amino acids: CASSYTGGPGEQYF.

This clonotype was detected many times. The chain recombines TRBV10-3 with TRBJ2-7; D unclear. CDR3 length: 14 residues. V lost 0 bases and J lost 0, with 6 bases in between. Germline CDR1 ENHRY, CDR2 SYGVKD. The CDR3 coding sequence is TGTGCCATCAGTGAGTCAAGGGTCTCCTACGAGCAGTACTTC. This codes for CAISESRVSYEQYF.

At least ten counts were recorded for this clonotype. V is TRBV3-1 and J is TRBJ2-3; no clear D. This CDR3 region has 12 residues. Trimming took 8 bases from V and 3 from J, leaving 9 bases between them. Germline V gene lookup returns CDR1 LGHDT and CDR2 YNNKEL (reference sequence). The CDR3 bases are TGTGCCAGCTCTTATCAAACAGATACGCAGTATTTT. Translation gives CASSYQTDTQYF.

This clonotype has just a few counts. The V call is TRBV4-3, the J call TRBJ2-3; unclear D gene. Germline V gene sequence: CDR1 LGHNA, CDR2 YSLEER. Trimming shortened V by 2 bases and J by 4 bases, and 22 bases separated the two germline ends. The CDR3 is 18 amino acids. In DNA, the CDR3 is TGCGCCAGCAGCCAAATCCCCAGAGAGACTCCTGGCGCAGATACGCAGTATTTT. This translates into CASSQIPRETPGADTQYF.

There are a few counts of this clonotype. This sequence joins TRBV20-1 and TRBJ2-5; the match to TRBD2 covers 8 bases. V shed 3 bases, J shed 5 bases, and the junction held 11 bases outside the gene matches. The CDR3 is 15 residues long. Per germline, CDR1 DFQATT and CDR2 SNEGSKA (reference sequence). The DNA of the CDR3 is TGCAGTGCTAGGCCCTCCGGGACTAGTATCGAGACCCAGTACTTC. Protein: CSARPSGTSIETQYF.

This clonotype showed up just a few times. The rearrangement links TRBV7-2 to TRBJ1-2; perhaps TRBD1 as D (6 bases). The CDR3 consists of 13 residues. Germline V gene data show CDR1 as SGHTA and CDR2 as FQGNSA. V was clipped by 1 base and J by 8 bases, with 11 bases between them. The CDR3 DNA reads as TGTGCCAGCAGCTTAGTTCGGCAGGGGGGCTACACCTTC. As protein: CASSLVRQGGYTF. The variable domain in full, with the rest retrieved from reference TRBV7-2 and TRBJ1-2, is GAGVSQSPSNKVTEKGKDVELRCDPISGHTALYWYRQSLGQGLEFLIYFQGNSAPDKSGLPSDRFSAERTGGSVSTLTIQRTQQEDSAVYLCASSLVRQGGYTFGSGTRLTVV.

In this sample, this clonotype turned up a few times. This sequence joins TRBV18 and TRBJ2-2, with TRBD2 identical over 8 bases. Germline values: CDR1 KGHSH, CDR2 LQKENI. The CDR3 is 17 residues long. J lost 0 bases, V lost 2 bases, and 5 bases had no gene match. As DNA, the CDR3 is TGTGCCAGCTCACCAGGACCGGGACTAGCGAACACCGGGGAGCTGTTTTTT. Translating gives CASSPGPGLANTGELFF.

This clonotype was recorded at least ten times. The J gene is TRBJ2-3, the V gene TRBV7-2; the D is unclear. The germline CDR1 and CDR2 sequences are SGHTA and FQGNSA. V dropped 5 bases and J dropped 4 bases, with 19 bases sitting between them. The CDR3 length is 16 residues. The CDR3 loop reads CASSGVGGFVPDTQYF. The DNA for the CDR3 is TGTGCCAGCAGCGGGGTCGGTGGTTTCGTCCCAGATACGCAGTATTTT. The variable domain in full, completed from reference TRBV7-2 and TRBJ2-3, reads GAGVSQSPSNKVTEKGKDVELRCDPISGHTALYWYRQSLGQGLEFLIYFQGNSAPDKSGLPSDRFSAERTGGSVSTLTIQRTQQEDSAVYLCASSGVGGFVPDTQYFGPGTRLTVL.

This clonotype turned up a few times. CDR3 residues: CATYGGATDTQYF. CDR3 DNA: TGTGCCACCTACGGGGGGGCGACAGATACGCAGTATTTT. The chain recombines TRBV6-6 with TRBJ2-3; 8 bases are a match to TRBD2. V lost 10 bases to trimming and J lost 3 bases; unmatched junction nucleotides: 6. The CDR3 is 13 amino acids. The germline V gene has CDR1 MNHNY and CDR2 SVGAGI (reference sequence).

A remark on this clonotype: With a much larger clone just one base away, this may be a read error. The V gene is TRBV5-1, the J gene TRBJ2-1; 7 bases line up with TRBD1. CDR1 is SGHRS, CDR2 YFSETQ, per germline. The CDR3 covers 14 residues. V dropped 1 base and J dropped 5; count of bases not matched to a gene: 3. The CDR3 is CASSLRGPDNEQFF. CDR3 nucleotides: TGCGCCAGCAGCTTGAGGGGGCCGGACAATGAGCAGTTCTTC.

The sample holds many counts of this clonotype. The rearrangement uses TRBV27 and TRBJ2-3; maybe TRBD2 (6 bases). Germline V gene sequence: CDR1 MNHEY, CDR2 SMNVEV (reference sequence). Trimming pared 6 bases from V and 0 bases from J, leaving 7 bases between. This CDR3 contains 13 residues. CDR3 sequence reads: CASSGTSTDTQYF. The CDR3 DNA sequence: TGTGCCAGCAGCGGGACTAGCACAGATACGCAGTATTTT.

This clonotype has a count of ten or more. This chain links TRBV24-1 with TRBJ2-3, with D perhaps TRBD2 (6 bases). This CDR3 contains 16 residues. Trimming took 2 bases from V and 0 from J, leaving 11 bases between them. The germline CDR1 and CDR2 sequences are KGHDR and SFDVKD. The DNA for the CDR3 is TGTGCCACCAGTGATTCTAGCGCGACTAGCACAGATACGCAGTATTTT. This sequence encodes CATSDSSATSTDTQYF.